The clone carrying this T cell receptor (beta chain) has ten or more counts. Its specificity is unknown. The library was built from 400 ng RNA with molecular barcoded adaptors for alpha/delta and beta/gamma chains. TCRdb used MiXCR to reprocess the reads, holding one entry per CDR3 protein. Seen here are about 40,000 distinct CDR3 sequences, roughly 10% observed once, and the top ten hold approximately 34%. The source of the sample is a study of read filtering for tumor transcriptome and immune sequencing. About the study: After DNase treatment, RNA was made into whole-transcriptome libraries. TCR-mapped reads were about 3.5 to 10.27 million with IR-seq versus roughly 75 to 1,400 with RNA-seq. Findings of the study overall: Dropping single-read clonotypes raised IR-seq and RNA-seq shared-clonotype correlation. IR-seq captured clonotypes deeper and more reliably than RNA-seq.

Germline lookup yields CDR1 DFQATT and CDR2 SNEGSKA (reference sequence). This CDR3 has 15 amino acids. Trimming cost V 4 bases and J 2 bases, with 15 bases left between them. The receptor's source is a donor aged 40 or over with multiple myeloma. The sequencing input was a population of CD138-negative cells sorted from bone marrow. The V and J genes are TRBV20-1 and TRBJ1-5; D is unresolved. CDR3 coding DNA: TGCAGTGCTAAGGAGGGCTTTATGGGCAATCAGCCCCAGCATTTT. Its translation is CSAKEGFMGNQPQHF.